This TCR beta chain was found in a study of T cells after yellow fever vaccination. Study-level results: Within FACS-sorted repertoires, abundant clonotypes contaminating from the bulk population could be present.

By 5'RACE template switching, TCR cDNA was produced, with a universal primer site and UMIs added in the process. Via MiXCR, TCRdb re-called the 5' RACE reads, giving one row per CDR3 protein. The table shows 29,000 or so distinct CDR3 sequences, with 5% occurring only once. Germline V gene sequence: CDR1 LGHDT, CDR2 YNNKEL (reference sequence). The V and J ends lost 3 bases and 2 bases respectively, with 11 bases between them. CDR3 size: 15 residues. Judged by abundance, this clonotype is medium-sized (0.01 to 0.1%). Its antigen is not identified. The chain couples TRBV3-1 to TRBJ2-1; the D is unclear. The source is a man aged 30 to 39 who received the YFV17D yellow fever vaccine. The material sequenced was CD8+ T cells sorted from PBMCs, taken 10 days after the yellow fever booster vaccination. The CDR3: CASSQSENPYNEQFF. In DNA form, the CDR3 reads TGTGCCAGCAGCCAGTCAGAGAACCCCTACAATGAGCAGTTCTTC.